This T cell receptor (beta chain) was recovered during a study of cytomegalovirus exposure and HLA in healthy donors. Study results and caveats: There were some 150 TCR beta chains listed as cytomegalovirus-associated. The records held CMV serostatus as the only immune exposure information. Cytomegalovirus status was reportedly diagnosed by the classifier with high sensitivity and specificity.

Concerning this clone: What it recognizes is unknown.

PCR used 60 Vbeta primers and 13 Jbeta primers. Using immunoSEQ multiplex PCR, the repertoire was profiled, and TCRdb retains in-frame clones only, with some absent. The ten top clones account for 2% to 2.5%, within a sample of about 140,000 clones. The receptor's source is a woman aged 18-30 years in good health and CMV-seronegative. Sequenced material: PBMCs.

In DNA form, the CDR3 reads TGTGCCAGCAGCTTGGGAACGCGGGACTATGGCTACACCTTC. It translates to CASSLGTRDYGYTF. The chain couples TRBV5-4 to TRBJ1-2, with D unclear. Germline-derived CDR1 and CDR2 are SGHNT and YYREEE (reference sequence). The V and J ends lost 0 bases and 3 bases respectively, with 9 bases between them. The length of the CDR3 is 14 residues. The full variable domain, its missing parts supplied by reference TRBV5-4 and TRBJ1-2, is ETGVTQSPTHLIKTRGQQVTLRCSSQSGHNTVSWYQQALGQGPQFIFQYYREEENGRGNFPPRFSGLQFPNYSSELNVNALELDDSALYLCASSLGTRDYGYTFGSGTRLTVV.